The text below deals with one T cell receptor (beta chain). Its antigen remains unidentified. The sample contains more than one DNA sequence encoding this CDR3. These data are taken from a study of shared clonotypes between healthy human individuals. The overall study: The cohort had a couple of women and a few men, ages 18 to 49. Regarding the study as a whole: The naive CD4 repertoires of several donors were compared, and about 5% of clonotypes were shared.

V shed 3 bases, J shed 2 bases, and the junction held 1 base outside the gene matches. This CDR3 comprises 15 residues. Germline V CDR1 and CDR2: KGHSH, LQKENI. Some clones are missing from TCRdb's copy, which holds only in-frame ones; the method was immunoSEQ multiplex PCR. This table has 2 million to 2.5 million clones, about 94% appearing once. The V call is TRBV18, the J call TRBJ2-6, with TRBD1 matching over 7 bases. Sequencing used naive CD4+ T cells sorted from blood. Documented subset: CD45RA+ positively selected. The source is a man between 18 and 35 years old in good health. The CDR3: CASSPTGAGANVLTF. In nucleotides, the CDR3 is TGTGCCAGCTCACCCACAGGGGCTGGGGCCAACGTCCTGACTTTC.